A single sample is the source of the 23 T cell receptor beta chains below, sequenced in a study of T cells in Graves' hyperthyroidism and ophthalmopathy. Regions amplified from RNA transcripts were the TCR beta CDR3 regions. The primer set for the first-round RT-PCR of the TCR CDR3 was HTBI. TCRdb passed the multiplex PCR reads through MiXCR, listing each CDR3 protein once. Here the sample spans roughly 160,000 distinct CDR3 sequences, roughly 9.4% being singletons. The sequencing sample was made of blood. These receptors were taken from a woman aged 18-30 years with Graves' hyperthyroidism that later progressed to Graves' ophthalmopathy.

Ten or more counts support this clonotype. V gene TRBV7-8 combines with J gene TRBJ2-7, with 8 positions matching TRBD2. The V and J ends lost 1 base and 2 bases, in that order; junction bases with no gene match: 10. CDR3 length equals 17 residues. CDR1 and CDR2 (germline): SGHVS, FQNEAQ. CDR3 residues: CASSLGRLLAGPYEQYF. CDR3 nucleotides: TGTGCCAGCAGCTTAGGGCGCCTTCTAGCGGGCCCCTACGAGCAGTACTTC.

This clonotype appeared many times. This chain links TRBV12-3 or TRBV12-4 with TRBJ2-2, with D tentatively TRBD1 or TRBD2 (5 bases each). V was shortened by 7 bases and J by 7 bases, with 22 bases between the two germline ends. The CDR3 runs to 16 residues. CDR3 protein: CASIDRGQDVFGELFF. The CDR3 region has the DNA TGTGCCAGCATTGACCGGGGCCAAGACGTATTCGGGGAGCTGTTTTTT.

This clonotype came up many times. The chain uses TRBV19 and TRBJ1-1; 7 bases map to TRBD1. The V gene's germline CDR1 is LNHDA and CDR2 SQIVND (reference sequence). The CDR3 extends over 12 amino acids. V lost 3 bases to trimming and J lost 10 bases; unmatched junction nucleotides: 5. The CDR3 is CASSITGVAAFF. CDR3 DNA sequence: TGTGCCAGTAGTATTACAGGGGTCGCAGCTTTCTTT.

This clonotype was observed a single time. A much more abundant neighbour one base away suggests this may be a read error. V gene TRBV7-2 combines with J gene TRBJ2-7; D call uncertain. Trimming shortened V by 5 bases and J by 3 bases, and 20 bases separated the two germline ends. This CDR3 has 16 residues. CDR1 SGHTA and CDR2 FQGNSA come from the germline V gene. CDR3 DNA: TGTGCCAGCAGCCCCCCTTGGACCGGACGAAGCTACGAGCAGTACTTC. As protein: CASSPPWTGRSYEQYF.

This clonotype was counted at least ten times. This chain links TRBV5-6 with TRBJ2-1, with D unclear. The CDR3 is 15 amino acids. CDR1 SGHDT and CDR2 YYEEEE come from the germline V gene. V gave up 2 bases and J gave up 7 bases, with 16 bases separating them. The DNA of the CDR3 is TGTGCCAGCAGCTTAGGGCAGGTCTCCCTTAATGAGCAGTTCTTC. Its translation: CASSLGQVSLNEQFF.

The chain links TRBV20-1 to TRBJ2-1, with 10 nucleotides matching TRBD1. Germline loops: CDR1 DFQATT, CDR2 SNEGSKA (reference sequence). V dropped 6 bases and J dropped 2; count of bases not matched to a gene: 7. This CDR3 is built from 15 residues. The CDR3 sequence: CSATTGGDTYNEQFF. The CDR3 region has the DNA TGCAGTGCAACGACAGGGGGCGATACCTACAATGAGCAGTTCTTC.

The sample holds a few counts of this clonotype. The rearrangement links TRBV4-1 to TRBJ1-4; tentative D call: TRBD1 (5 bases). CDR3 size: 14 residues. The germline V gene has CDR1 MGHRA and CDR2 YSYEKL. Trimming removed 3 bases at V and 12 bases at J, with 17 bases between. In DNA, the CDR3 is TGCGCCAGCAGCCAGCCGGGACGCCCGGTAGAACTGTTTTTT. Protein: CASSQPGRPVELFF.

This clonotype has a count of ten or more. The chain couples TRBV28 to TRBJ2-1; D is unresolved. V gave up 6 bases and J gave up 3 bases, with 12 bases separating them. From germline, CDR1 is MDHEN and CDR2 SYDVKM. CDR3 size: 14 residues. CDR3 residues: CASSLYTVYNEQFF. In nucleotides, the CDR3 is TGTGCCAGCAGCCTGTATACTGTCTACAATGAGCAGTTCTTC.

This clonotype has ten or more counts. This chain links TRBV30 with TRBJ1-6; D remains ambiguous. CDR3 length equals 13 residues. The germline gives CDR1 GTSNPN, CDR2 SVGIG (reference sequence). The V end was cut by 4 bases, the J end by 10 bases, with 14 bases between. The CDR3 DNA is TGTGCCTGGAAGGCGGAGGCGGGATCACCCCTCCACTTT. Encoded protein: CAWKAEAGSPLHF.

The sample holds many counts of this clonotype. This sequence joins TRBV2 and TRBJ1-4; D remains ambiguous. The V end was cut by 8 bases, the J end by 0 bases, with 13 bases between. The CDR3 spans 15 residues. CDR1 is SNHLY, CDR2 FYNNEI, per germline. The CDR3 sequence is CASLPVLSTNEKLFF. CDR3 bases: TGTGCCAGCCTTCCGGTATTATCAACTAATGAAAAACTGTTTTTT. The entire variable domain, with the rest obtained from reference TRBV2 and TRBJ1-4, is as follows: EPEVTQTPSHQVTQMGQEVILRCVPISNHLYFYWYRQILGQKVEFLVSFYNNEISEKSEIFDDQFSVERPDGSNFTLKIRSTKLEDSAMYFCASLPVLSTNEKLFFGSGTQLSVL.

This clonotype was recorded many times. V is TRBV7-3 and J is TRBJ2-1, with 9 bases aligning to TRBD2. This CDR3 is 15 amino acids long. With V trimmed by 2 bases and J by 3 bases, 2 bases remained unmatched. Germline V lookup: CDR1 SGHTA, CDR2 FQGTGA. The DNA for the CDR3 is TGTGCCAGCAGCTTAGGTAGCGGGAGCTACAATGAGCAGTTCTTC. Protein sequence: CASSLGSGSYNEQFF.

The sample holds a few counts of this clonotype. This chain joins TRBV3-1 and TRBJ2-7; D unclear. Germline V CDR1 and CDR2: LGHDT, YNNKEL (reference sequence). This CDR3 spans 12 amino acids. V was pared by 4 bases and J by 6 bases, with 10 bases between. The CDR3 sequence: CASSPRPGEQYF. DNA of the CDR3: TGTGCCAGCAGCCCCCGCCCGGGCGAGCAGTACTTC.

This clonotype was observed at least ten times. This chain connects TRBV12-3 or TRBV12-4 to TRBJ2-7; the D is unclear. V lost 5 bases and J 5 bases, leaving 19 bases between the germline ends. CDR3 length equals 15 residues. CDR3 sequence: CASSKDTLTVHEQYF. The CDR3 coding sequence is TGTGCCAGCAGTAAAGACACTCTCACCGTCCACGAGCAGTACTTC.

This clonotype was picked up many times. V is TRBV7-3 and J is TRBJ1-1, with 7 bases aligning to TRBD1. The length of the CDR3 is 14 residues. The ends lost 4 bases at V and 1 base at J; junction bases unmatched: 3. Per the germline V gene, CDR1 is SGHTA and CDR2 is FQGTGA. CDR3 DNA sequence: TGTGCCAGCAGCTACGGACAGGCGAACACTGAAGCTTTCTTT. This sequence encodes CASSYGQANTEAFF.

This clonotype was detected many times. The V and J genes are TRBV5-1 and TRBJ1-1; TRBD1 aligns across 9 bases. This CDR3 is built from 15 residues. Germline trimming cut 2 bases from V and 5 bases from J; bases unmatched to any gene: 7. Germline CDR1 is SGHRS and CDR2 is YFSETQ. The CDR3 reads CASSFYRGRGTEAFF. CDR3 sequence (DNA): TGCGCCAGCAGCTTCTACAGGGGGCGCGGAACTGAAGCTTTCTTT. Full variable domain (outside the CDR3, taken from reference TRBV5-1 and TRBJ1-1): KAGVTQTPRYLIKTRGQQVTLSCSPISGHRSVSWYQQTPGQGLQFLFEYFSETQRNKGNFPGRFSGRQFSNSRSEMNVSTLELGDSALYLCASSFYRGRGTEAFFGQGTRLTVV.

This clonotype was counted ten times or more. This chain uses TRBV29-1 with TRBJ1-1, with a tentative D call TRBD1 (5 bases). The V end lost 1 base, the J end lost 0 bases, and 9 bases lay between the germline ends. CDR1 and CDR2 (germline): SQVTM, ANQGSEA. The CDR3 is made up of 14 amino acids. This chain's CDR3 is CSVEVRDLNTEAFF. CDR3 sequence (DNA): TGCAGCGTTGAAGTCCGGGACCTGAACACTGAAGCTTTCTTT.

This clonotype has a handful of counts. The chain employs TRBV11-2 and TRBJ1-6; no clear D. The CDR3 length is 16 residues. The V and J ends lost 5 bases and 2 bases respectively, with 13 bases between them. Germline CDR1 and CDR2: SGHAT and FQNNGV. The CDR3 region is CASSRTIDAYNSPLHF. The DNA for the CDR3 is TGTGCCAGCAGCCGGACTATAGACGCCTATAATTCACCCCTCCACTTT.

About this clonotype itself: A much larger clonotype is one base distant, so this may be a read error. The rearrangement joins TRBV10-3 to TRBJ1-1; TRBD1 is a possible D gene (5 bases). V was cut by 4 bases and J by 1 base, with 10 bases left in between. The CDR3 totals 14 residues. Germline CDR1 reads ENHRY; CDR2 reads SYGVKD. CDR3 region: CAISAQGKNTEAFF. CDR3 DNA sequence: TGTGCCATCAGTGCTCAGGGTAAGAACACTGAAGCTTTCTTT.

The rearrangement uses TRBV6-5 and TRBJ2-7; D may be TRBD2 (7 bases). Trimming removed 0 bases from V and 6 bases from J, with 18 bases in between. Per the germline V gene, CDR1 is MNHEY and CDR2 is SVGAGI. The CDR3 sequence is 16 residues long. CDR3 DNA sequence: TGTGCCAGCAGTTACTCGGGGGGGCGGCCTTCTGGCGAGCAGTACTTC. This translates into CASSYSGGRPSGEQYF.

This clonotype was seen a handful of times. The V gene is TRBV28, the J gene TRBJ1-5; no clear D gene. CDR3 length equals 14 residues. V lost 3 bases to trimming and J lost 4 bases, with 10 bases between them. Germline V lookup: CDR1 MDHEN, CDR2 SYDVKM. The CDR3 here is CASSFGRLNQPQHF. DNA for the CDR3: TGTGCCAGCAGTTTCGGCAGATTAAATCAGCCCCAGCATTTT.

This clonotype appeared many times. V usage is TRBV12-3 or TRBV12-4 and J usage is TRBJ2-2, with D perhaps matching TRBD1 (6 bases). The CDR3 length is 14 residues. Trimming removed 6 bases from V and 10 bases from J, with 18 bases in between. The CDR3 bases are TGTGCCAGCAGCCTTTGGGACACCGGCGAGGAGCTGTTTTTT. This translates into CASSLWDTGEELFF.

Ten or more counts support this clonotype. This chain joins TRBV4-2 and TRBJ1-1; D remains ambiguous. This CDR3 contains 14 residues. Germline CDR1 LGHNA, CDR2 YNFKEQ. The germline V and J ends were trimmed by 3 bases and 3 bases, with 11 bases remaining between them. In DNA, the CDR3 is TGTGCCAGCAGCCACCTAACTCCGGACACTGAAGCTTTCTTT. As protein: CASSHLTPDTEAFF.

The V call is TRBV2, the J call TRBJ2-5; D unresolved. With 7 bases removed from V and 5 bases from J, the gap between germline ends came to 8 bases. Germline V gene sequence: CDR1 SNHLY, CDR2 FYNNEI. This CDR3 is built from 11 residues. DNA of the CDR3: TGTGCCAGCAACCCCATCGAGACCCAGTACTTC. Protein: CASNPIETQYF.